Each of the 21 T cell receptor beta chains below was sequenced from the same sample in a study of PD-1 blockade in classical Hodgkin lymphoma. Relapse was seen in all patients after autologous stem cell transplantation, and brentuximab vedotin exposure was variable. TCRdb keeps only in-frame clones here, not all; method: immunoSEQ multiplex PCR. The data contain more than 45,000 clones, around 75% of them singletons. Sequencing used peripheral blood mononuclear cells (PBMCs), obtained before the second cycle of nivolumab. The receptors shown here come from a human donor with classical Hodgkin lymphoma.

The chain carries TRBV2 and TRBJ1-4; D ambiguous. Germline V CDR1 and CDR2: SNHLY, FYNNEI. The CDR3 totals 15 residues. The V end lost 0 bases, the J end lost 4 bases, and 9 bases lay between the germline ends. The CDR3 coding sequence is TGTGCCAGCAGTGAAGCGCTTGGGTTTAATGAAAAACTGTTTTTT. Translating it yields CASSEALGFNEKLFF.

The chain has TRBV19 and TRBJ1-1, with 9 bases that match TRBD1. The V gene end was trimmed by 4 bases and the J gene end by 4 bases; junction bases not matched to a gene: 7. The germline CDR1 and CDR2 sequences are LNHDA and SQIVND (reference sequence). There are 15 residues in the CDR3. The CDR3, as DNA: TGTGCCAGTAGTAGGCGCGGACAGGGGAGCACTGAAGCTTTCTTT. Amino acids: CASSRRGQGSTEAFF. The full variable domain, its missing parts supplied by reference TRBV19 and TRBJ1-1, is DGGITQSPKYLFRKEGQNVTLSCEQNLNHDAMYWYRQDPGQGLRLIYYSQIVNDFQKGDIAEGYSVSREKKESFPLTVTSAQKNPTAFYLCASSRRGQGSTEAFFGQGTRLTVV.

The V and J genes are TRBV4-1 and TRBJ1-2, with D hard to call. Germline V gene data show CDR1 as MGHRA and CDR2 as YSYEKL. The CDR3 is 14 amino acids. V gave up 0 bases and J gave up 2 bases, with 7 bases separating them. The CDR3 region has the DNA TGCGCCAGCAGCCAAGAAGCGGTGAACTATGGCTACACCTTC. Its translation: CASSQEAVNYGYTF.

The chain recombines TRBV7-3 with TRBJ2-1; D might be TRBD2 (5 bases). Germline CDR1 SGHTA, CDR2 FQGTGA. Trimming cost V 5 bases and J 4 bases, with 15 bases left between them. This CDR3 has 15 residues. The chain's CDR3 is CASSPTTDLYNEQFF. Here the CDR3 DNA reads TGTGCCAGCAGCCCAACAACGGACTTATACAATGAGCAGTTCTTC.

This CDR3 reads CASIKNTIYF. CDR3 in DNA: TGTGCCAGCATAAAAAACACCATATATTTT. V usage is TRBV28 and J usage is TRBJ1-3, with unresolved D. This CDR3 comprises 10 residues. V gave up 7 bases and J gave up 6 bases, with 4 bases separating them. Germline V gene sequence: CDR1 MDHEN, CDR2 SYDVKM. The full variable domain, completed using reference TRBV28 and TRBJ1-3, is DVKVTQSSRYLVKRTGEKVFLECVQDMDHENMFWYRQDPGLGLRLIYFSYDVKMKEKGDIPEGYSVSREKKERFSLILESASTNQTSMYLCASIKNTIYFGEGSWLTVV.

The V and J genes are TRBV28 and TRBJ2-4; D ambiguous. The CDR3 runs to 13 residues. Trimming took off 5 bases at V and 3 bases at J, with 8 bases between the two ends. Germline lookup yields CDR1 MDHEN and CDR2 SYDVKM. The CDR3: CASSPMNKNIQYF. CDR3 sequence (DNA): TGTGCCAGCAGTCCCATGAACAAAAACATTCAGTACTTC.

This clone has just one count. The chain carries TRBV28 and TRBJ2-7, with TRBD1 as a possible D gene (5 bases). CDR3 length equals 14 residues. Germline-derived CDR1 and CDR2 are MDHEN and SYDVKM. Trimming left V 3 bases short and J 3 bases short, with 12 bases between. For the CDR3, the DNA is TGTGCCAGCAGTTTCCAGGGTAGTAACTACGAGCAGTACTTC. This encodes CASSFQGSNYEQYF.

J is TRBJ1-5 and V is TRBV15; 7 positions match TRBD1. Germline CDR1 is LNHNV and CDR2 is YYDKDF (reference sequence). The V segment lost 5 bases and the J segment 0 bases; nucleotides outside the gene matches: 4. The CDR3 extends over 15 amino acids. CDR3 nucleotides: TGTGCCACCAGCTTTGACAGGGATAGCAATCAGCCCCAGCATTTT. Its protein is CATSFDRDSNQPQHF.

V is TRBV5-1 and J is TRBJ1-1; D unresolved. CDR3 size: 13 residues. CDR1 SGHRS and CDR2 YFSETQ come from the germline V gene. V lost 1 base, J lost 0 bases, and 4 bases lay in between. The CDR3, as DNA: TGCGCCAGCAGCTTGACAGTGAACACTGAAGCTTTCTTT. Translated: CASSLTVNTEAFF.

The chain joins TRBV19 to TRBJ2-5; D remains unclear. Germline V lookup: CDR1 LNHDA, CDR2 SQIVND (reference sequence). This CDR3 contains 17 residues. The V end lost 3 bases, the J end lost 0 bases, and 17 bases lay between the germline ends. CDR3 DNA sequence: TGTGCCAGTAGTATGCGTTTTGTGGGGTTTAACCAAGAGACCCAGTACTTC. Its protein product is CASSMRFVGFNQETQYF.

The chain uses TRBV18 and TRBJ1-5; TRBD1 might be the D (5 bases). Germline loops: CDR1 KGHSH, CDR2 LQKENI. Trimming took off 0 bases at V and 6 bases at J, with 12 bases between the two ends. The CDR3 has 15 amino acids. CDR3 sequence: CASSPPQGLGQPQHF. CDR3 DNA sequence: TGTGCCAGCTCACCACCGCAGGGTTTGGGTCAGCCCCAGCATTTT.

The chain carries TRBV29-1 and TRBJ1-1; a possible D gene is TRBD1 (6 bases). The germline V gene has CDR1 SQVTM and CDR2 ANQGSEA. V gave up 5 bases and J gave up 3 bases, with 13 bases separating them. The CDR3 is 13 residues long. Here the CDR3 reads CSVKVQGYTEAFF. Written as DNA, the CDR3 is TGCAGCGTTAAAGTGCAGGGGTACACTGAAGCTTTCTTT.

This chain connects TRBV27 to TRBJ1-3; 7 bases map to TRBD1. J was trimmed by 0 bases and V by 6 bases; bases with no gene match: 8. Germline V CDR1 and CDR2: MNHEY, SMNVEV (reference sequence). The CDR3 contains 16 residues. CDR3 in amino acids: CASSPQGQFSGNTIYF. DNA for the CDR3: TGTGCCAGCAGCCCCCAGGGACAGTTCTCTGGAAACACCATATATTTT.

Here the CDR3 reads CASSFRPLGLVAGNEQFF. Written as DNA, the CDR3 is TGTGCCAGCAGTTTTCGCCCCTTAGGGTTGGTTGCCGGCAATGAGCAGTTCTTC. J is TRBJ2-1 and V is TRBV27; the D is unclear. The CDR3 has 18 residues. With 3 bases removed from V and 6 bases from J, the gap between germline ends came to 24 bases. Germline lookup yields CDR1 MNHEY and CDR2 SMNVEV (reference sequence).

This clone showed up just once. The chain is built from TRBV5-1 and TRBJ2-7; perhaps TRBD1 as D (6 bases). The germline CDR1 and CDR2 sequences are SGHRS and YFSETQ. V was trimmed by 4 bases and J by 7 bases, leaving 15 bases between them. CDR3 length: 13 residues. The CDR3 here is CASSLGHLGEQYF. CDR3 DNA: TGCGCCAGCAGCCTGGGACACCTGGGTGAGCAGTACTTC.

This clone has just a few counts. The CDR3 DNA sequence: TGTGCCAGCAGCGTAGCTGCCCAGGGCAATGGCTACACCTTC. Its protein product is CASSVAAQGNGYTF. The rearrangement uses TRBV9 and TRBJ1-2, with D possibly being TRBD1 (5 bases). V was clipped by 0 bases and J by 6 bases, with 12 bases between them. From germline, CDR1 is SGDLS and CDR2 YYNGEE. The CDR3 runs to 14 residues.

The V gene is TRBV5-1, the J gene TRBJ2-1; TRBD2 might be the D (7 bases). The ends were cut back, 3 bases at V and 2 bases at J, with 18 bases in the middle. CDR1 and CDR2 (germline): SGHRS, YFSETQ. This CDR3 has 17 amino acids. The CDR3 loop is CASSWGPTGTTYNEQFF. Here the CDR3 DNA reads TGCGCCAGCAGCTGGGGGCCCACCGGGACTACCTACAATGAGCAGTTCTTC.

This sequence joins TRBV5-6 and TRBJ1-2, with no clear D. This CDR3 region has 14 residues. The V gene's germline CDR1 is SGHDT and CDR2 YYEEEE. V was shortened by 4 bases and J by 0 bases, with 10 bases between the two germline ends. The CDR3 reads CASSHPSSNYGYTF. The CDR3 DNA is TGTGCCAGCAGCCACCCATCTTCTAACTATGGCTACACCTTC.

This clone has just a few counts. This chain uses TRBV27 with TRBJ2-5, with D perhaps matching TRBD1 (6 bases). This CDR3 spans 16 amino acids. V was trimmed by 0 bases and J by 5 bases, leaving 16 bases between them. Germline V gene lookup returns CDR1 MNHEY and CDR2 SMNVEV (reference sequence). As DNA, the CDR3 is TGTGCCAGCAGTTTATCCCTGACAGGAGGTGGGGAGACCCAGTACTTC. Amino acids: CASSLSLTGGGETQYF.

This clone showed up many times. The chain joins TRBV2 to TRBJ2-7; D unresolved. Trimming took off 7 bases at V and 3 bases at J, with 22 bases between the two ends. The CDR3 runs 16 residues. Per the germline V gene, CDR1 is SNHLY and CDR2 is FYNNEI. The CDR3 nucleotides are TGTGCCAGCAACACGGCTCCTCAGGCGGAGATCTACGAGCAGTACTTC. As protein: CASNTAPQAEIYEQYF.

The chain is built from TRBV19 and TRBJ1-2, with D unresolved. V was clipped by 6 bases and J by 8 bases, with 16 bases between them. The CDR3 runs 13 residues. Germline V gene lookup returns CDR1 LNHDA and CDR2 SQIVND (reference sequence). The CDR3 here is CASSPFGEEGYTF. DNA of the CDR3: TGTGCCAGTAGCCCTTTCGGGGAGGAGGGCTACACCTTC.